The clone carrying this T cell receptor (beta chain) is a singleton in its sample. Antigen: not known. The sample is drawn from a study of CD4+ T cells in melanoma. Study results and caveats: CD8+ T cell, macrophage and B cell function reportedly correlated with neoantigen-specific CD4+ T cells. In melanoma, neoantigen-specific CD4+ T cells reportedly differed in differentiation state.

Germline V CDR1 and CDR2: MNHEY, SVGAGI. This CDR3 has 12 amino acids. V was trimmed by 7 bases and J by 3 bases, leaving 9 bases between them. Sequencing was performed with immunoSEQ multiplex PCR; in TCRdb, only in-frame clones are kept and a portion is missing. The sample comprises just under 10,000 clones, roughly two thirds of which are singletons, and approximately 15% rests with the top ten. This TCR was recovered from a human donor with melanoma. Sequenced: cells from a culture (not recorded whether cultured in vitro). V usage is TRBV6-5 and J usage is TRBJ1-2; D gene ambiguous. CDR3 loop: CASIDRYYGYTF. CDR3 in DNA: TGTGCCAGCATCGACCGCTACTATGGCTACACCTTC.